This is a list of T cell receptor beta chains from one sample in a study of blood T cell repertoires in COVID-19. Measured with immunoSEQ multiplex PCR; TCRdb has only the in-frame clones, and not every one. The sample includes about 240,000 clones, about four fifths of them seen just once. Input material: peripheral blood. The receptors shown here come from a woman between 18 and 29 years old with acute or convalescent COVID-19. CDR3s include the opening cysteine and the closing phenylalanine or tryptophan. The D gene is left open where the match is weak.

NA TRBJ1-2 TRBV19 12 TGTGCCACCTACTCGCCCGAGAGGGGCTACACCTTC CATYSPERGYTF
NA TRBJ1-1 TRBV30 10 TGTGCCTGGGGACAGTATTATCCTTTCTTT CAWGQYYPFF
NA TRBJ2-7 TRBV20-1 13 TGCAGTGCTAGTACGACAGATTCCTACGAGCAGTACTTC CSASTTDSYEQYF
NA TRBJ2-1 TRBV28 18 TGTGCCAGCAGTTTAGTTATTCCCGGACAGATGTCCTACAATGAGCAGTTCTTC CASSLVIPGQMSYNEQFF
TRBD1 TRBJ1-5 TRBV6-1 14 TGTGCCAGCAGTGAACAGGGGGTCGGTCAGCCCCAGCATTTT CASSEQGVGQPQHF
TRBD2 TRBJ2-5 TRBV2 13 TGTGCCAGCAAACGGGGGGGGCAAGAGACCCAGTACTTC CASKRGGQETQYF
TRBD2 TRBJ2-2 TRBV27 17 TGTGCCAGCAGTTTATATCCTAGCGGGAGTCGCACCGGGGAGCTGTTTTTT CASSLYPSGSRTGELFF
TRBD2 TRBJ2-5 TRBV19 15 TGTGCCAGTAGCCCTCCACTAGCGGATCAAGAGACCCAGTACTTC CASSPPLADQETQYF
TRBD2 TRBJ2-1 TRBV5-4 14 TGTGCCAGCAGCTCTCCGGGACTACCGTCTGAGCAGTTCTTC CASSSPGLPSEQFF
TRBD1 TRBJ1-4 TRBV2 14 TGTGCCAGCAGTGTCCGACAGGGAAATGAAAAACTGTTTTTT CASSVRQGNEKLFF
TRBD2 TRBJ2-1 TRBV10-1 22 TGCGCCAGCAGTGAGGCGGAATACAGGGTGGAGCGGGGGGAGATCTCCTACAATGAGCAGTTCTTC CASSEAEYRVERGEISYNEQFF
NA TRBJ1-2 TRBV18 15 TGTGCCAGCTCACCCCCGGGAACACCGGGCTATGGCTACACCTTC CASSPPGTPGYGYTF